Below are 5 T cell receptor beta chains sequenced from a single sample in a study of neurological immune-mediated disorders. Each CDR3 protein is one row after TCRdb ran MiXCR on the 5' RACE reads. Of about 79,000 distinct CDR3 sequences listed, roughly an eighth are singletons. The sample comprised PBMCs. The receptors were gathered from a woman aged 45 to 65 in good health.

J is TRBJ1-1 and V is TRBV5-1; tentative D call: TRBD1 (5 bases). The V gene's germline CDR1 is SGHRS and CDR2 YFSETQ. This CDR3 region has 13 residues. V was trimmed by 4 bases and J by 4 bases, leaving 11 bases between them. CDR3 residues: CASSINRGTEAFF. In nucleotides, the CDR3 is TGCGCCAGCAGCATCAATAGGGGCACTGAAGCTTTCTTT.

The table lists this clonotype with many counts. The J gene is TRBJ2-1, the V gene TRBV5-4, with TRBD1 matching 8 bases. Trimming removed 0 bases from V and 6 bases from J; junction bases left unmatched: 8. Germline CDR1 and CDR2: SGHNT and YYREEE (reference sequence). CDR3 length equals 16 residues. As DNA, the CDR3 is TGTGCCAGCAGCTTGGCCCAGGACAGGGTGATCAATGAGCAGTTCTTC. It translates to CASSLAQDRVINEQFF.

Ten or more counts support this clonotype. This sequence joins TRBV24-1 and TRBJ2-1; either TRBD1 or TRBD2 may fit D (5 bases each). The CDR3 spans 13 residues. V dropped 7 bases and J dropped 6 bases, with 12 bases sitting between them. From germline, CDR1 is KGHDR and CDR2 SFDVKD. The CDR3 sequence: CATRNGAINEQFF. The CDR3 region has the DNA TGTGCCACCAGAAACGGGGCTATCAATGAGCAGTTCTTC.

This clonotype was picked up a small number of times. The chain carries TRBV7-2 and TRBJ1-2, with D possibly TRBD1 on 6 matching bases. Trimming took off 5 bases at V and 5 bases at J, with 18 bases between the two ends. CDR1 is SGHTA and CDR2 is FQGNSA in the germline V gene. The CDR3 has 15 residues. The CDR3 sequence is CASSLGAGTTYGYTF. CDR3 DNA sequence: TGTGCCAGCAGCCTGGGGGCCGGGACAACGTATGGCTACACCTTC.

This clonotype was picked up many times. CDR3 loop: CASSHIVVGENTEAFF. CDR3 DNA: TGCGCCAGCAGCCATATCGTCGTGGGGGAGAACACTGAAGCTTTCTTT. The rearrangement links TRBV5-1 to TRBJ1-1; D is perhaps TRBD1 (5 bases). The CDR3 runs to 16 residues. Deletions cut 4 bases from V and 1 base from J, with 17 bases between. Germline-derived CDR1 and CDR2 are SGHRS and YFSETQ.